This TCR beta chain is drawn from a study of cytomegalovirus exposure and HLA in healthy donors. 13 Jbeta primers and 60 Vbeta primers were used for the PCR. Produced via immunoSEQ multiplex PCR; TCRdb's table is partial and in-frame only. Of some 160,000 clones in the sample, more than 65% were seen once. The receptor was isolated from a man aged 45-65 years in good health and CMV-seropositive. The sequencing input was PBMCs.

The CDR3 DNA sequence: TGTGCTAGTGGTTTGGTAAGGCGGGAGGGCTCCTACAATGAGCAGTTCTTC. Translation: CASGLVRREGSYNEQFF. The chain carries TRBV12-5 and TRBJ2-1; 9 nucleotides line up with TRBD2. With V trimmed by 0 bases and J by 0 bases, 3 bases remained unmatched. The CDR3 runs to 17 residues. Germline V lookup: CDR1 LGHNT, CDR2 FRNRAP.